Following are 5 T cell receptor beta chains from one sample sequenced in a study of T cell responses to AZD1222 COVID-19 vaccine. Sequencing was performed with immunoSEQ multiplex PCR; in TCRdb, only in-frame clones are kept and a portion is missing. Of fewer than 120,000 clones listed, roughly 90% are singletons. The sequenced sample was peripheral blood, obtained on day 0 of AZD1222 vaccination. These receptors were obtained from an adult in good health.

The chain couples TRBV24-1 to TRBJ1-1; no clear D gene. Between the trimmed V and J ends, which lost 3 bases and 7 bases, there was a span of 11 bases. The CDR3 runs to 13 residues. From germline, CDR1 is KGHDR and CDR2 SFDVKD. In DNA form, the CDR3 reads TGTGCCACCAGTGATCTCCCGGGCAGTGAAGCTTTCTTT. This gives the protein CATSDLPGSEAFF.

This clone was seen only once. The chain has TRBV15 and TRBJ2-7; a weak D match, TRBD1 (6 bases). The V gene's germline CDR1 is LNHNV and CDR2 YYDKDF (reference sequence). The length of the CDR3 is 14 residues. V shed 0 bases and J shed 2 bases, with 8 bases lying between them. The CDR3, as DNA: TGTGCCACCAGCAGAGACAGGGGACCCTACGAGCAGTACTTC. Amino acids: CATSRDRGPYEQYF.

The V call is TRBV5-5, the J call TRBJ2-7, with D possibly being TRBD2 (6 bases). Between the trimmed V and J ends, which lost 1 base and 7 bases, there was a span of 30 bases. Germline-derived CDR1 and CDR2 are SGHKS and YYEKEE (reference sequence). The CDR3 sequence is 19 residues long. The CDR3 sequence: CASSLYSRLSELTGEEQYF. Written as DNA, the CDR3 is TGTGCCAGCAGCTTGTATTCCCGCCTTAGTGAGCTTACGGGGGAGGAGCAGTACTTC.

J is TRBJ2-1 and V is TRBV28; 7 bases match TRBD2. CDR3 length: 20 amino acids. V lost 5 bases to trimming and J lost 4 bases; unmatched junction nucleotides: 23. The germline V gene encodes CDR1 MDHEN and CDR2 SYDVKM. CDR3 sequence reads: CASSRISDPSFNGRYNEQFF. CDR3 coding DNA: TGTGCCAGCAGTCGCATTTCTGACCCCAGTTTCAACGGGAGGTACAATGAGCAGTTCTTC.

The rearrangement joins TRBV11-2 to TRBJ1-1, with TRBD1 as a possible D gene (6 bases). Looked up from germline, CDR1 is SGHAT and CDR2 is FQNNGV. The V gene lost 1 base and the J gene lost 7 bases, with 10 bases spanning the gap. CDR3 length equals 13 residues. CDR3 nucleotide sequence: TGTGCCAGCAGCTTAGTCCGGGACAATGAAGCTTTCTTT. It specifies CASSLVRDNEAFF.